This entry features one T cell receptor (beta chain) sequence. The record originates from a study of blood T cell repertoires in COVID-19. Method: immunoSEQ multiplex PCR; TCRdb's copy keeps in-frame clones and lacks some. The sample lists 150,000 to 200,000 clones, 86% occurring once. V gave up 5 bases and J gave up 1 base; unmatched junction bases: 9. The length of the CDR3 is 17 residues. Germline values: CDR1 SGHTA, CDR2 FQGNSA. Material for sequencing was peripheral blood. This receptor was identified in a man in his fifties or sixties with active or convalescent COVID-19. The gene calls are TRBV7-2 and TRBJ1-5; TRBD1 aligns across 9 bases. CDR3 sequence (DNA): TGTGCCAGCAGCCCCGGATCCGGGACAGGGAGCAATCAGCCCCAGCATTTT. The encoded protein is CASSPGSGTGSNQPQHF.